The 8 T cell receptor beta chains presented below share a single source sample, sequenced in a study of blood T cells in healthy people across ages. PCR was performed a second time for roughly 6 to 12 cycles using a sample-barcoded 5' primer and a J-beta primer mix. Using its own MiXCR run on the 5' RACE reads, TCRdb lists one record per CDR3 protein. The repertoire holds 500,000 to 650,000 distinct CDR3 sequences, with around 27% as singletons. A further study also used this sample, focusing on T cells of mothers and their children.

The material sequenced was blood. These receptors originate from a boy younger than 10 in good health.

A few counts support this clonotype. The chain recombines TRBV19 with TRBJ1-1; 7 positions match TRBD1. CDR1 is LNHDA, CDR2 SQIVND, per germline (reference sequence). This CDR3 has 13 residues. J gave up 4 bases and V 5 bases, and 4 bases lay outside the gene matches. The CDR3, as DNA: TGTGCCAGTAGTGCGGACAGGTCCACTGAAGCTTTCTTT. Translating it yields CASSADRSTEAFF.

J is TRBJ1-2 and V is TRBV7-2; weak D call: TRBD1 (6 bases). CDR1 is SGHTA and CDR2 is FQGNSA in the germline V gene. Trimming cost V 5 bases and J 6 bases, with 16 bases left between them. The CDR3 is made up of 14 amino acids. CDR3 sequence reads: CASSLFGTFDGYTF. Here the CDR3 DNA reads TGTGCCAGCAGCCTCTTCGGGACATTCGATGGCTACACCTTC. Looking up the rest from reference TRBV7-2 and TRBJ1-2 gives the full variable domain: GAGVSQSPSNKVTEKGKDVELRCDPISGHTALYWYRQSLGQGLEFLIYFQGNSAPDKSGLPSDRFSAERTGGSVSTLTIQRTQQEDSAVYLCASSLFGTFDGYTFGSGTRLTVV.

Worth noting for this clonotype: It may be a read error: a sequence one base away is much more abundant. The CDR3 does not end in the conserved phenylalanine or tryptophan, so this is likely a read error. The chain links TRBV2 to TRBJ1-2, with TRBD1 identical over 7 bases. The CDR3 totals 15 residues. With 1 base clipped from V and 6 bases from J, the junction kept 8 bases outside the gene matches. The germline V gene has CDR1 SNHLY and CDR2 FYNNEI. The CDR3 DNA follows: TGTGCCAGCAGTGAAGTACCCAGGGGGTCACATGGCTACACCTCC. The encoded protein is CASSEVPRGSHGYTS.

The V and J genes are TRBV7-2 and TRBJ2-5; 7 bases match TRBD2. With the DNA end fitting TRBJ2-7 better, the J assignment may be wrong. The CDR3 loop spans 17 amino acids. The V gene's germline CDR1 is SGHTA and CDR2 FQGNSA. The CDR3 is CASSLAAGLSGAYEQYF. The DNA of the CDR3 is TGTGCCAGCAGCTTAGCGGCGGGGCTCAGCGGGGCCTACGAGCAGTACTTC.

This clonotype appeared a few times. The rearrangement links TRBV19 to TRBJ1-3; 8 positions agree with TRBD1. Germline CDR1 and CDR2: LNHDA and SQIVND (reference sequence). CDR3 length equals 14 residues. The V and J ends lost 6 bases and 4 bases, in that order; junction bases with no gene match: 5. CDR3 coding DNA: TGTGCCAGTAGGACCGGACAGGGCGGAAACACCATATATTTT. Translation: CASRTGQGGNTIYF. The entire variable domain, with the rest obtained from reference TRBV19 and TRBJ1-3, is as follows: DGGITQSPKYLFRKEGQNVTLSCEQNLNHDAMYWYRQDPGQGLRLIYYSQIVNDFQKGDIAEGYSVSREKKESFPLTVTSAQKNPTAFYLCASRTGQGGNTIYFGEGSWLTVV.

The chain uses TRBV10-3 and TRBJ2-5; TRBD2 might be the D (5 bases). Trimming left V 10 bases short and J 0 bases short, with 12 bases between. The CDR3 runs to 13 residues. Germline CDR1 is ENHRY and CDR2 is SYGVKD. The CDR3 DNA reads TGTGCCACCAGCGGAGAGTACCAAGAGACCCAGTACTTC. This gives the protein CATSGEYQETQYF.

This chain connects TRBV3-1 to TRBJ2-5; D might be TRBD2 (6 bases). V was shortened by 1 base and J by 0 bases, with 9 bases between the two germline ends. The CDR3 contains 15 residues. The germline V gene encodes CDR1 LGHDT and CDR2 YNNKEL (reference sequence). The CDR3 protein is CASSQAGGDQETQYF. The CDR3 DNA is TGTGCCAGCAGCCAAGCAGGAGGGGACCAAGAGACCCAGTACTTC.

This clonotype has just a few counts. V and J are TRBV4-1 and TRBJ2-5; either TRBD1 or TRBD2 may supply D (5 bases each). The last part of the DNA fits TRBJ2-1 better; the J call may be wrong. CDR1 MGHRA and CDR2 YSYEKL come from the germline V gene. The CDR3 consists of 17 residues. The CDR3 DNA sequence: TGCGCCAGCAGCCAAGGACACGTGTGGGGGAGTTACAATGAGCAGTTCTTC. This translates into CASSQGHVWGSYNEQFF.